Described below is a single T cell receptor (beta chain) sequence and its context. Its cognate antigen is unknown. Profiling relied on immunoSEQ multiplex PCR, and the TCRdb table lists in-frame clones only, not all of them. The sample includes 450,000 to 550,000 clones, 70% to 90% of them seen just once. This sample stems from a study of Ad26.COV2.S vaccination and SARS-CoV-2 variants. Study background: Donor was assigned to the Ad26.COV2.S arm of trial COV1001. Points from the study as a whole: Assessments of TCR breadth and depth may have underestimated the total T cell responses.

The treatment here: around 19 received Ad26.COV2.S at low or high dose, single or two shots; about 5 received placebo; per-sample allocation not given. Samples came from day 63 after the first vaccine or placebo injection. This receptor was identified in a person between 18 and 59 years old who received the Ad26.COV2.S COVID-19 vaccine or a placebo. The specimen comprised peripheral blood, sampled in a trial of Ad26.COV2.S vaccine versus placebo.

In DNA form, the CDR3 reads TGTGCCAGCAGTTGGAGACTCGGGGGATATCAGCCCCAGCATTTT. Translating gives CASSWRLGGYQPQHF. The gene calls are TRBV28 and TRBJ1-5; possibly TRBD1 for D (5 bases). Trimming cost V 4 bases and J 5 bases, with 15 bases left between them. This CDR3 contains 15 residues. Germline V gene sequence: CDR1 MDHEN, CDR2 SYDVKM.